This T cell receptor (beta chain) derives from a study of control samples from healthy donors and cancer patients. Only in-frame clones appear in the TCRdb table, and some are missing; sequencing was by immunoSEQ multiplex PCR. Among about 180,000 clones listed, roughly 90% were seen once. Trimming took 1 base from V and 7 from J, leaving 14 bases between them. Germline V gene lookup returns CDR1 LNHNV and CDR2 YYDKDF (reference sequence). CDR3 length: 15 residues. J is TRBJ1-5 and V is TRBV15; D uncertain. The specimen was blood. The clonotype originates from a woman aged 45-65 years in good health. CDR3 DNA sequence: TGTGCCACCAGCAGAGCGCTATCGGGAGGGCAGCCCCAGCATTTT. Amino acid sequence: CATSRALSGGQPQHF.